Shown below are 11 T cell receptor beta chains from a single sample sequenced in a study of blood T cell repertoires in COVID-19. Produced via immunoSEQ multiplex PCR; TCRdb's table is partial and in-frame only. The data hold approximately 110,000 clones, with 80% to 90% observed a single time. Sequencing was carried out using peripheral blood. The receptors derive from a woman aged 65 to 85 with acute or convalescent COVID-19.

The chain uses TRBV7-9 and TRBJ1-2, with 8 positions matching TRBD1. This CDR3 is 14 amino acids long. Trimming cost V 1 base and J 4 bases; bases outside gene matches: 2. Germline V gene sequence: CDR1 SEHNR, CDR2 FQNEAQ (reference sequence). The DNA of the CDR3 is TGTGCCAGCAGCTTAGATACAGGGGGCTATGGCTACACCTTC. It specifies CASSLDTGGYGYTF.

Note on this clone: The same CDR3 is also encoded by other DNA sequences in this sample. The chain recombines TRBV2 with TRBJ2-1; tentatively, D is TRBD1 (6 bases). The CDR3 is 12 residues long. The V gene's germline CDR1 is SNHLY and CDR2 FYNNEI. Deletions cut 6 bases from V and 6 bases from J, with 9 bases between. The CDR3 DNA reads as TGTGCCAGCAGGAGCAGGGGCAATGAGCAGTTCTTC. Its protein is CASRSRGNEQFF.

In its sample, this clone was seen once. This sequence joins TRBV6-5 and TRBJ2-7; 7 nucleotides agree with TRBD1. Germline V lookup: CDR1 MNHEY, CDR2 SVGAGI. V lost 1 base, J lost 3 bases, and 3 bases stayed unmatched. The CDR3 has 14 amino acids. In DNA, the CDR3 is TGTGCCAGCAGTTACTTCCGGGACAGCTACGAGCAGTACTTC. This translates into CASSYFRDSYEQYF.

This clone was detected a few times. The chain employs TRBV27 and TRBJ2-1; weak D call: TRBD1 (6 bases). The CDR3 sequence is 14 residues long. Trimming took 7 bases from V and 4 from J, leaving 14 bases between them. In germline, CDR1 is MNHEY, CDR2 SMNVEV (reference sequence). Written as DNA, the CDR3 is TGTGCCAGCAATACAGGGTTTGGGTACAATGAGCAGTTCTTC. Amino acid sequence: CASNTGFGYNEQFF.

DNA for the CDR3: TGTGCCAGCAGCATGGCACAGGGTAACACTGAAGCTTTCTTT. As protein: CASSMAQGNTEAFF. The genes are TRBV7-2 and TRBJ1-1; TRBD1 is a possible D gene (6 bases). The V end lost 5 bases, the J end lost 2 bases, and 12 bases lay between the germline ends. The CDR3 contains 14 residues. Per germline, CDR1 SGHTA and CDR2 FQGNSA.

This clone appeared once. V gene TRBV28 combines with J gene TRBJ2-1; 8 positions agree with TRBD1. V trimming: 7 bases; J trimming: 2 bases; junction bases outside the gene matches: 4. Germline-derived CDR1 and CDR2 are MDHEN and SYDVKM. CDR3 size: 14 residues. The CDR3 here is CASTSDRAYNEQFF. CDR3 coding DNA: TGTGCCAGCACATCGGACAGGGCCTACAATGAGCAGTTCTTC. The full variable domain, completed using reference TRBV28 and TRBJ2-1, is DVKVTQSSRYLVKRTGEKVFLECVQDMDHENMFWYRQDPGLGLRLIYFSYDVKMKEKGDIPEGYSVSREKKERFSLILESASTNQTSMYLCASTSDRAYNEQFFGPGTRLTVL.

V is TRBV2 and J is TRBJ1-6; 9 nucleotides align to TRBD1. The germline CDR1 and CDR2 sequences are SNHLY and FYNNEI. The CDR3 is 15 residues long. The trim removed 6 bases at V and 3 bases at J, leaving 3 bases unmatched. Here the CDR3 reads CASREGQGYNSPLHF. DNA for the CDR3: TGTGCCAGCAGGGAGGGACAGGGCTATAATTCACCCCTCCACTTT.

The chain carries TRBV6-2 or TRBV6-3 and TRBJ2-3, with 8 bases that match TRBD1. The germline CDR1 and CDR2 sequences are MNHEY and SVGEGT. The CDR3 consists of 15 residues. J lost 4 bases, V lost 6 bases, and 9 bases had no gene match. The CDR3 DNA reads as TGTGCCAGCAGCCTCGGACAGGGAAGCTCAGATACGCAGTATTTT. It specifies CASSLGQGSSDTQYF.

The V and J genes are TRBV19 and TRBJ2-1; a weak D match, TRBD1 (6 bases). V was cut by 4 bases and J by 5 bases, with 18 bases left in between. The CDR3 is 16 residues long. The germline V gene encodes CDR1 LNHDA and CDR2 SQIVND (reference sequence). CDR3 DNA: TGTGCCAGTAGTAGGGGACCTAGTACAGGGCACAATGAGCAGTTCTTC. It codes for CASSRGPSTGHNEQFF.

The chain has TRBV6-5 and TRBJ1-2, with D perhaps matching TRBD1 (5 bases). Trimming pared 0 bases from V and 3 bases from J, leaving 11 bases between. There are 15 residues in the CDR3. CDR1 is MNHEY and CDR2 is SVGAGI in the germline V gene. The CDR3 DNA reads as TGTGCCAGCAGTTACTCGCGGGGGACGCACTATGGCTACACCTTC. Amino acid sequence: CASSYSRGTHYGYTF.

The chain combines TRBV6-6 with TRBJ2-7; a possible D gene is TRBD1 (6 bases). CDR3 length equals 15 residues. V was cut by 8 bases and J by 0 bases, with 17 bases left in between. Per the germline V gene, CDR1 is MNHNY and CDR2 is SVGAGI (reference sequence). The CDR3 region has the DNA TGTGCCAGCCGGCAGGGACAAGACCTCTCCTACGAGCAGTACTTC. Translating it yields CASRQGQDLSYEQYF.